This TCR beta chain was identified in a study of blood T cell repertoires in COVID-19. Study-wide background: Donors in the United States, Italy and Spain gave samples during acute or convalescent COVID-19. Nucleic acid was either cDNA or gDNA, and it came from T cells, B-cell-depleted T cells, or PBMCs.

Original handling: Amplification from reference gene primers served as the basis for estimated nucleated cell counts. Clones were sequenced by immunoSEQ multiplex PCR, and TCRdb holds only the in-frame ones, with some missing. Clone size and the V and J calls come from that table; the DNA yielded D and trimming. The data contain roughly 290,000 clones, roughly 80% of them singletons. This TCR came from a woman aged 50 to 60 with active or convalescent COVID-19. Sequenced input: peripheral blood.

CDR3 loop: CASSYSPSRGEQFF. CDR3 bases: TGTGCCAGCAGCTATTCCCCGTCCCGGGGTGAGCAGTTCTTC. This chain links TRBV11-2 with TRBJ2-1; TRBD2 is a possible D gene (5 bases). Germline V lookup: CDR1 SGHAT, CDR2 FQNNGV. The CDR3 has 14 amino acids. Between the trimmed V and J ends, which lost 4 bases and 9 bases, there was a span of 16 bases.